Presented here are 32 T cell receptor beta chains from one specimen sequenced in a study of cytomegalovirus exposure and HLA in healthy donors. Here immunoSEQ multiplex PCR was the method, and the copy in TCRdb shows in-frame clones only, minus some. There are 130,000 or so clones in the sample; 89% occur only once, and around 3.4% lies in the top ten. Sequenced material: PBMCs. The receptors derive from a man aged 30-40 years in good health and CMV-seronegative.

The V gene is TRBV4-3, the J gene TRBJ2-7, with 8 bases fitting TRBD2. V lost 0 bases to trimming and J lost 2 bases; unmatched junction nucleotides: 6. The CDR3 runs to 16 residues. Germline CDR1 and CDR2: LGHNA and YSLEER. CDR3 residues: CASSQDTGGTAYEQYF. The CDR3 region has the DNA TGCGCCAGCAGCCAAGATACGGGGGGGACTGCCTACGAGCAGTACTTC.

This clone was seen a few times. The CDR3 protein is CASSYWRGYGYTF. CDR3 nucleotides: TGTGCCAGCAGTTACTGGCGGGGCTATGGCTACACCTTC. V is TRBV6-5 and J is TRBJ1-2; D is undetermined. Germline V gene data show CDR1 as MNHEY and CDR2 as SVGAGI. The CDR3 loop spans 13 amino acids. V dropped 1 base and J dropped 4 bases, with 7 bases sitting between them.

The CDR3 region is CASSPGQGPLLSGNTIYF. CDR3 bases: TGCGCCAGCAGCCCCGGACAGGGGCCTCTTCTCTCTGGAAACACCATATATTTT. This sequence joins TRBV5-1 and TRBJ1-3, with TRBD1 matching 9 bases. CDR1 is SGHRS and CDR2 is YFSETQ in the germline V gene. V was clipped by 4 bases and J by 0 bases; unmatched bases: 11. The CDR3 loop spans 18 amino acids.

The rearrangement uses TRBV19 and TRBJ2-7; 8 bases fit TRBD2. Germline trimming cut 4 bases from V and 6 bases from J; bases unmatched to any gene: 17. Germline CDR1 LNHDA, CDR2 SQIVND (reference sequence). The CDR3 loop spans 17 amino acids. The CDR3 sequence is CASSSLPAGAILREQYF. The CDR3 nucleotides are TGTGCCAGTAGTAGTTTGCCAGCGGGGGCCATCCTGCGCGAGCAGTACTTC.

The rearrangement uses TRBV15 and TRBJ2-7, with D perhaps matching TRBD1 (7 bases). V gave up 1 base and J gave up 5 bases, with 12 bases separating them. Germline V gene sequence: CDR1 LNHNV, CDR2 YYDKDF (reference sequence). CDR3 length: 14 amino acids. CDR3 region: CATSRGQGGHEQYF. The CDR3 nucleotides read TGTGCCACCAGCAGAGGGCAGGGGGGCCACGAGCAGTACTTC.

The CDR3 DNA follows: TGTGCCAGCAGCTCGGGGGGATCAACCTACAATGAGCAGTTCTTC. Protein: CASSSGGSTYNEQFF. The J gene is TRBJ2-1, the V gene TRBV5-4, with 7 bases lining up with TRBD2. CDR1 is SGHNT and CDR2 is YYREEE in the germline V gene (reference sequence). V was pared by 3 bases and J by 2 bases, with 5 bases of the junction left unmatched. The CDR3 contains 15 residues.

The rearrangement links TRBV4-3 to TRBJ2-3; D might be TRBD2 (7 bases). This CDR3 region has 14 residues. Germline loops: CDR1 LGHNA, CDR2 YSLEER. Trimming cost V 3 bases and J 6 bases, with 13 bases left between them. CDR3 sequence (DNA): TGCGCCAGCAGCCAGAGGGGGGGAGTGGATACGCAGTATTTT. Its translation: CASSQRGGVDTQYF.

The chain employs TRBV5-5 and TRBJ1-4; maybe TRBD1 (5 bases). The CDR3 has 14 amino acids. V lost 4 bases to trimming and J lost 4 bases, with 11 bases between them. Germline CDR1 is SGHKS and CDR2 is YYEKEE (reference sequence). CDR3 region: CASSPGEFNEKLFF. The CDR3 DNA is TGTGCCAGCAGCCCGGGGGAGTTTAATGAAAAACTGTTTTTT.

This clone was detected only a few times. The chain joins TRBV6-5 to TRBJ1-1, with 11 bases aligning to TRBD1. The CDR3 is 15 residues long. CDR1 and CDR2 (germline): MNHEY, SVGAGI. Trimming at V came to 5 bases and at J to 1 base, leaving 3 bases not matched to a gene. The CDR3: CASSPGTGGNTEAFF. The CDR3 DNA is TGTGCCAGCAGTCCCGGGACAGGGGGGAACACTGAAGCTTTCTTT.

This chain links TRBV5-1 with TRBJ1-6; tentative D call: TRBD1 (6 bases). Trimming took off 3 bases at V and 9 bases at J, with 16 bases between the two ends. The germline CDR1 and CDR2 sequences are SGHRS and YFSETQ. The CDR3 is made up of 15 amino acids. This CDR3 is CASSSRQDGSSPLHF. The CDR3, as DNA: TGCGCCAGCAGCTCACGACAGGATGGGAGTTCACCCCTCCACTTT.

The chain uses TRBV28 and TRBJ2-7, with 7 bases that match TRBD1. V lost 8 bases, J lost 3 bases, and 10 bases stayed unmatched. The CDR3 runs to 14 residues. Per germline, CDR1 MDHEN and CDR2 SYDVKM. CDR3 sequence reads: CASHRQGPFYEQYF. The CDR3 nucleotides are TGTGCCAGCCACAGACAGGGCCCGTTCTACGAGCAGTACTTC.

V is TRBV7-6 and J is TRBJ1-1, with D maybe TRBD1 (5 bases). The CDR3 is 14 amino acids. CDR1 SGHVS and CDR2 FNYEAQ come from the germline V gene. Trimming removed 6 bases at V and 1 base at J, with 12 bases between. The CDR3 reads CASRSGLRNTEAFF. The CDR3 DNA reads TGTGCCAGCAGGTCGGGACTCCGGAACACTGAAGCTTTCTTT.

V gene TRBV18 combines with J gene TRBJ1-5; the match to TRBD1 covers 7 bases. V dropped 3 bases and J dropped 0; count of bases not matched to a gene: 2. The germline V gene encodes CDR1 KGHSH and CDR2 LQKENI. CDR3 length equals 15 residues. The CDR3 bases are TGTGCCAGCTCACCGACAGGGCTTAGCAATCAGCCCCAGCATTTT. Encoded protein: CASSPTGLSNQPQHF.

This chain connects TRBV2 to TRBJ1-1; a weak D match, TRBD1 (5 bases). The CDR3 totals 13 residues. Trimming removed 6 bases from V and 1 base from J, with 9 bases in between. The germline CDR1 and CDR2 sequences are SNHLY and FYNNEI. CDR3 coding DNA: TGTGCCAGCAGGCGGGGGGAGAACACTGAAGCTTTCTTT. Translated: CASRRGENTEAFF. The whole variable domain, remainder taken from reference TRBV2 and TRBJ1-1, is EPEVTQTPSHQVTQMGQEVILRCVPISNHLYFYWYRQILGQKVEFLVSFYNNEISEKSEIFDDQFSVERPDGSNFTLKIRSTKLEDSAMYFCASRRGENTEAFFGQGTRLTVV.

V gene TRBV10-2 combines with J gene TRBJ2-7, with 7 bases fitting TRBD1. Germline CDR1 WSHSY, CDR2 SAAADI. With 5 bases clipped from V and 4 bases from J, the junction kept 2 bases outside the gene matches. The CDR3 spans 12 residues. Here the CDR3 reads CASSNRGYEQYF. Written as DNA, the CDR3 is TGCGCCAGCAGTAACAGGGGTTACGAGCAGTACTTC.

The chain uses TRBV6-1 and TRBJ2-7; a weak D match, TRBD1 (5 bases). This CDR3 is built from 14 residues. Germline CDR1 reads MNHNS; CDR2 reads SASEGT. The germline V and J ends were trimmed by 5 bases and 1 base, with 12 bases remaining between them. The CDR3 protein is CASSLDNNSYEQYF. CDR3 nucleotide sequence: TGTGCCAGCAGTCTGGACAACAATTCCTACGAGCAGTACTTC.

This clone was detected once. As DNA, the CDR3 is TGTGCCAGCAGCTTAGTGGTCGGAGGGTTTGATGAGCAGTTCTTC. Translated: CASSLVVGGFDEQFF. J is TRBJ2-1 and V is TRBV11-2, with D possibly matching TRBD2 (6 bases). Looked up from germline, CDR1 is SGHAT and CDR2 is FQNNGV. Trimming took 1 base from V and 8 from J, leaving 15 bases between them. CDR3 length: 15 amino acids.

This clone showed up just once. The genes are TRBV2 and TRBJ1-6; TRBD1 is a possible D gene (5 bases). The germline CDR1 and CDR2 sequences are SNHLY and FYNNEI. V lost 6 bases to trimming and J lost 4 bases, with 13 bases between them. The CDR3 covers 15 residues. The CDR3 loop is CASSPLTAYNSPLHF. The CDR3 bases are TGTGCCAGCAGCCCCTTGACAGCTTATAATTCACCCCTCCACTTT.

The chain is built from TRBV5-6 and TRBJ2-7, with D maybe TRBD1 (6 bases). Germline V gene lookup returns CDR1 SGHDT and CDR2 YYEEEE. The CDR3 length is 11 residues. V dropped 4 bases and J dropped 6 bases, with 8 bases sitting between them. CDR3 sequence reads: CASSQGIEQYF. DNA of the CDR3: TGTGCCAGCAGCCAGGGGATCGAGCAGTACTTC.

This chain joins TRBV5-1 and TRBJ2-5, with TRBD2 matching 9 bases. J lost 4 bases, V lost 0 bases, and 4 bases had no gene match. CDR1 and CDR2 from the germline V gene are SGHRS and YFSETQ. The CDR3 is made up of 15 amino acids. CDR3 sequence: CASSLAGTSRETQYF. Written as DNA, the CDR3 is TGCGCCAGCAGCTTGGCCGGGACTAGCCGAGAGACCCAGTACTTC.

CDR3 coding DNA: TGTGCCAGCAGTTTAGTCACCGGGTTCTATGGCTACACCTTC. It translates to CASSLVTGFYGYTF. The chain uses TRBV28 and TRBJ1-2; D is ambiguous. The CDR3 runs 14 residues. The V and J ends lost 2 bases and 4 bases respectively, with 11 bases between them. Per germline, CDR1 MDHEN and CDR2 SYDVKM.

The CDR3: CASSQKGEGANYGYTF. The CDR3 DNA reads as TGCGCCAGCAGCCAAAAGGGTGAGGGGGCGAACTATGGCTACACCTTC. The rearrangement uses TRBV4-1 and TRBJ1-2; the match to TRBD1 covers 7 bases. Germline V gene data show CDR1 as MGHRA and CDR2 as YSYEKL. V lost 2 bases and J lost 2; bases outside the gene matches: 8. The CDR3 covers 16 residues.

The chain recombines TRBV5-1 with TRBJ2-5; TRBD2 is a possible D gene (5 bases). The CDR3 runs 15 residues. Trimming took off 0 bases at V and 2 bases at J, with 11 bases between the two ends. Looked up from germline, CDR1 is SGHRS and CDR2 is YFSETQ. The CDR3 bases are TGCGCCAGCAGCTTGGCGGGGAGAGGGCAAGAGACCCAGTACTTC. Its translation: CASSLAGRGQETQYF.

This sequence joins TRBV6-4 and TRBJ2-3; D possibly corresponds to TRBD1 (6 bases). The CDR3 totals 15 residues. Germline assignment: CDR1 MRHNA and CDR2 SNTAGT. Between the trimmed V and J ends, which lost 3 bases and 0 bases, there was a span of 10 bases. CDR3 nucleotides: TGTGCCAGCAGTGAAGGGGGACACAGCACAGATACGCAGTATTTT. This codes for CASSEGGHSTDTQYF.

The chain joins TRBV7-2 to TRBJ1-6, with D perhaps TRBD1 (5 bases). The CDR3 is 13 residues long. Trimming stripped 3 bases from V and 14 bases from J, with 14 bases between. Germline lookup yields CDR1 SGHTA and CDR2 FQGNSA. CDR3 coding DNA: TGTGCCAGCAGCTTTTATCAGGGCAAGGCCCTCCACTTT. Translation: CASSFYQGKALHF.

The genes are TRBV25-1 and TRBJ2-7; perhaps TRBD2 as D (5 bases). The CDR3 contains 11 residues. The germline V gene has CDR1 MGHDK and CDR2 SYGVNS. With 10 bases removed from V and 2 bases from J, the gap between germline ends came to 9 bases. The CDR3 loop reads CATRGPYEQYF. The CDR3 DNA follows: TGTGCCACCCGAGGGCCCTACGAGCAGTACTTC.

The chain employs TRBV7-2 and TRBJ2-7; tentatively, D is TRBD2 (6 bases). Trimming removed 3 bases at V and 3 bases at J, with 12 bases between. CDR1 and CDR2 from the germline V gene are SGHTA and FQGNSA. This CDR3 is 14 amino acids long. The CDR3 here is CASSFAPGLYEQYF. The CDR3 nucleotides are TGTGCCAGCAGCTTTGCCCCGGGACTCTACGAGCAGTACTTC.

The chain has TRBV10-2 and TRBJ2-1; 14 bases match TRBD2. The ends lost 0 bases at V and 3 bases at J; junction bases unmatched: 4. CDR1 and CDR2 (germline): WSHSY, SAAADI. CDR3 size: 18 residues. In DNA, the CDR3 is TGCGCCAGCAGTGAGTCGGGGACTAGCGGGGGCAACTACAATGAGCAGTTCTTC. Protein: CASSESGTSGGNYNEQFF.

This chain links TRBV10-2 with TRBJ2-3; D uncertain. There are 11 residues in the CDR3. In germline, CDR1 is WSHSY, CDR2 SAAADI. Trimming shortened V by 6 bases and J by 4 bases, and 5 bases separated the two germline ends. The CDR3 bases are TGCGCCAGCAGCCCCGCAGATACGCAGTATTTT. It specifies CASSPADTQYF.

This clone came up a few times. The V call is TRBV7-8, the J call TRBJ1-2, with TRBD1 as a possible D gene (6 bases). Germline V gene lookup returns CDR1 SGHVS and CDR2 FQNEAQ. CDR3 length: 14 residues. Between the trimmed V and J ends, which lost 2 bases and 3 bases, there was a span of 10 bases. The CDR3: CASSLRGTDYGYTF. The CDR3 DNA is TGTGCCAGCAGCTTAAGGGGGACGGACTATGGCTACACCTTC.

The chain combines TRBV7-9 with TRBJ2-5; possible D gene TRBD1, 6 bases. Trimming took off 5 bases at V and 5 bases at J, with 9 bases between the two ends. Germline V gives CDR1 SEHNR, CDR2 FQNEAQ (reference sequence). This CDR3 is 12 amino acids long. The CDR3 bases are TGTGCCAGCAGCCGGACAGCTGAGACCCAGTACTTC. Encoded protein: CASSRTAETQYF.

The gene calls are TRBV19 and TRBJ1-1, with D hard to call. The CDR3 is 13 residues long. The V and J ends lost 9 bases and 2 bases respectively, with 13 bases between them. Germline-derived CDR1 and CDR2 are LNHDA and SQIVND (reference sequence). The CDR3 DNA sequence: TGTGCCAGCGGAGGCTACCTTAACACTGAAGCTTTCTTT. It translates to CASGGYLNTEAFF. The entire variable domain, with the rest obtained from reference TRBV19 and TRBJ1-1, is as follows: DGGITQSPKYLFRKEGQNVTLSCEQNLNHDAMYWYRQDPGQGLRLIYYSQIVNDFQKGDIAEGYSVSREKKESFPLTVTSAQKNPTAFYLCASGGYLNTEAFFGQGTRLTVV.